The 14 T cell receptor beta chains listed next were all sequenced from one sample in a study of cytomegalovirus exposure and HLA in healthy donors. The study ran its PCR with 60 Vbeta and 13 Jbeta primers. Profiling relied on immunoSEQ multiplex PCR, and the TCRdb table lists in-frame clones only, not all of them. Its clone listing holds fewer than 85,000 clones. Sequencing was carried out using PBMCs. These receptor sequences come from a man in his forties or fifties in good health and CMV-seropositive.

The genes are TRBV15 and TRBJ1-2, with unresolved D. There are 15 residues in the CDR3. CDR1 and CDR2 (germline): LNHNV, YYDKDF (reference sequence). V dropped 0 bases and J dropped 2 bases, with 10 bases sitting between them. The CDR3: CATSRDRSGNYGYTF. CDR3 DNA: TGTGCCACCAGCAGAGATAGAAGCGGAAACTATGGCTACACCTTC.

The chain has TRBV4-1 and TRBJ2-1, with TRBD2 identical over 7 bases. The V gene's germline CDR1 is MGHRA and CDR2 YSYEKL. V dropped 0 bases and J dropped 8; count of bases not matched to a gene: 4. The CDR3 contains 14 residues. The CDR3 reads CASSQEMGGYEQFF. CDR3 nucleotides: TGCGCCAGCAGCCAAGAGATGGGGGGGTATGAGCAGTTCTTC.

This chain uses TRBV5-1 with TRBJ1-5, with 7 bases fitting TRBD1. Germline assignment: CDR1 SGHRS and CDR2 YFSETQ. This CDR3 comprises 15 residues. J gave up 6 bases and V 0 bases, and 6 bases lay outside the gene matches. CDR3 region: CASSLVAGGGQPQHF. The DNA for the CDR3 is TGCGCCAGCAGCTTGGTGGCAGGGGGAGGTCAGCCCCAGCATTTT.

The chain has TRBV9 and TRBJ2-1; D is possibly TRBD1 (5 bases). Looked up from germline, CDR1 is SGDLS and CDR2 is YYNGEE. The CDR3 has 13 amino acids. V lost 2 bases to trimming and J lost 7 bases, with 10 bases between them. CDR3 loop: CASSVSRDNEQFF. CDR3 bases: TGTGCCAGCAGCGTTAGCAGGGATAATGAGCAGTTCTTC.

The rearrangement joins TRBV15 to TRBJ1-6; 7 bases are shared with TRBD1. The V gene's germline CDR1 is LNHNV and CDR2 YYDKDF (reference sequence). The CDR3 is 15 residues long. J lost 10 bases, V lost 5 bases, and 11 bases had no gene match. This CDR3 is CATSLLRTGQSPLHF. CDR3 bases: TGTGCCACCAGCCTCCTTAGGACAGGTCAATCACCCCTCCACTTT.

This chain connects TRBV5-1 to TRBJ1-1; the match to TRBD1 covers 10 bases. The V segment lost 0 bases and the J segment 5 bases; nucleotides outside the gene matches: 7. The CDR3 has 16 amino acids. Germline values: CDR1 SGHRS, CDR2 YFSETQ. The CDR3 loop is CASSLAGTGVGTEAFF. CDR3 sequence (DNA): TGCGCCAGCAGCTTGGCCGGGACAGGGGTAGGAACTGAAGCTTTCTTT.

V and J are TRBV15 and TRBJ2-1; 9 bases are a match to TRBD1. The CDR3 covers 17 residues. V shed 1 base and J 1 base; nucleotides not matched to a gene: 5. CDR1 is LNHNV and CDR2 is YYDKDF in the germline V gene (reference sequence). The CDR3 reads CATSRAWGQGSYNEQFF. The CDR3 region has the DNA TGTGCCACCAGCAGAGCCTGGGGACAGGGATCCTACAATGAGCAGTTCTTC.

The rearrangement uses TRBV15 and TRBJ2-3, with TRBD2 matching 14 bases. J was trimmed by 10 bases and V by 1 base; bases with no gene match: 10. The germline V gene has CDR1 LNHNV and CDR2 YYDKDF (reference sequence). This CDR3 spans 17 amino acids. CDR3 in amino acids: CATSRGSTSGGAKAQYF. The DNA of the CDR3 is TGTGCCACCAGCAGAGGGTCGACTAGCGGGGGGGCCAAGGCGCAGTATTTT.

This sequence joins TRBV5-1 and TRBJ1-2; perhaps TRBD1 as D (5 bases). V gave up 1 base and J gave up 6 bases, with 16 bases separating them. The CDR3 has 15 amino acids. Germline V gene lookup returns CDR1 SGHRS and CDR2 YFSETQ. CDR3 bases: TGCGCCAGCAGCTTGTCTACAGTGGCGGGGGATGGCTACACCTTC. This translates into CASSLSTVAGDGYTF.

The rearrangement links TRBV18 to TRBJ1-4, with TRBD1 identical over 10 bases. The trim removed 4 bases at V and 6 bases at J, leaving 2 bases unmatched. This CDR3 is 14 amino acids long. Germline V gene data show CDR1 as KGHSH and CDR2 as LQKENI. In DNA form, the CDR3 reads TGTGCCAGCTCACGGGGGACAGGGGATGAAAAACTGTTTTTT. Amino acids: CASSRGTGDEKLFF. Full variable domain (missing parts from reference TRBV18 and TRBJ1-4): NAGVMQNPRHLVRRRGQEARLRCSPMKGHSHVYWYRQLPEEGLKFMVYLQKENIIDESGMPKERFSAEFPKEGPSILRIQQVVRGDSAAYFCASSRGTGDEKLFFGSGTQLSVL.

The rearrangement joins TRBV7-6 to TRBJ2-3, with D tentatively TRBD2 (5 bases). The CDR3 has 14 residues. Deletions cut 0 bases from V and 2 bases from J, with 6 bases between. The germline V gene encodes CDR1 SGHVS and CDR2 FNYEAQ. The CDR3 here is CASSLAGNTDTQYF. CDR3 sequence (DNA): TGTGCCAGCAGCTTAGCCGGGAACACAGATACGCAGTATTTT. Full variable domain (rest looked up from reference TRBV7-6 and TRBJ2-3): GAGVSQSPRYKVTKRGQDVALRCDPISGHVSLYWYRQALGQGPEFLTYFNYEAQQDKSGLPNDRFSAERPEGSISTLTIQRTEQRDSAMYRCASSLAGNTDTQYFGPGTRLTVL.

The CDR3 bases are TGCAGCGTGGCACAGGGGGACAATGAGCAGTTCTTC. Translation gives CSVAQGDNEQFF. This sequence joins TRBV29-1 and TRBJ2-1; 8 nucleotides match TRBD1. The CDR3 covers 12 residues. J was trimmed by 5 bases and V by 6 bases; bases with no gene match: 3. CDR1 and CDR2 (germline): SQVTM, ANQGSEA.

The chain recombines TRBV2 with TRBJ1-5, with 7 bases aligning to TRBD1. This CDR3 has 15 residues. Germline V gene lookup returns CDR1 SNHLY and CDR2 FYNNEI. Losses at the gene ends were 6 bases for V and 0 bases for J; bases not matched to a gene: 5. The CDR3 DNA is TGTGCCAGCAGAAACAGGGGATATAGCAATCAGCCCCAGCATTTT. Translating it yields CASRNRGYSNQPQHF. Full variable domain (missing parts from reference TRBV2 and TRBJ1-5): EPEVTQTPSHQVTQMGQEVILRCVPISNHLYFYWYRQILGQKVEFLVSFYNNEISEKSEIFDDQFSVERPDGSNFTLKIRSTKLEDSAMYFCASRNRGYSNQPQHFGDGTRLSIL.

V usage is TRBV19 and J usage is TRBJ2-5; possible D gene TRBD1, 6 bases. CDR1 and CDR2 (germline): LNHDA, SQIVND (reference sequence). Trimming left V 5 bases short and J 3 bases short, with 13 bases between. The CDR3 covers 14 residues. The CDR3 here is CASSLLGAKETQYF. CDR3 nucleotides: TGTGCCAGTAGTCTCTTGGGGGCCAAAGAGACCCAGTACTTC.